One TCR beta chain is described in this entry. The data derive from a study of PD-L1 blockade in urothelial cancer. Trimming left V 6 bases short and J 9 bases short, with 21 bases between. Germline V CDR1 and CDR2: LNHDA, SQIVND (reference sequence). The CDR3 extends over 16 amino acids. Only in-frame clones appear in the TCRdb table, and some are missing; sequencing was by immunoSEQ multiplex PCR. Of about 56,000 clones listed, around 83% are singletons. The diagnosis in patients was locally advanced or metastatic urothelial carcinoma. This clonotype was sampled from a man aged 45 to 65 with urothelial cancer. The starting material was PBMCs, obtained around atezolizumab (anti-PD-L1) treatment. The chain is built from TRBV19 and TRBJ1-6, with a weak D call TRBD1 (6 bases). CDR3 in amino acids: CASSKTRTEVTSPLHF. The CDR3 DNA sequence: TGTGCCAGTAGCAAAACCCGGACAGAAGTTACTTCACCCCTCCACTTT.